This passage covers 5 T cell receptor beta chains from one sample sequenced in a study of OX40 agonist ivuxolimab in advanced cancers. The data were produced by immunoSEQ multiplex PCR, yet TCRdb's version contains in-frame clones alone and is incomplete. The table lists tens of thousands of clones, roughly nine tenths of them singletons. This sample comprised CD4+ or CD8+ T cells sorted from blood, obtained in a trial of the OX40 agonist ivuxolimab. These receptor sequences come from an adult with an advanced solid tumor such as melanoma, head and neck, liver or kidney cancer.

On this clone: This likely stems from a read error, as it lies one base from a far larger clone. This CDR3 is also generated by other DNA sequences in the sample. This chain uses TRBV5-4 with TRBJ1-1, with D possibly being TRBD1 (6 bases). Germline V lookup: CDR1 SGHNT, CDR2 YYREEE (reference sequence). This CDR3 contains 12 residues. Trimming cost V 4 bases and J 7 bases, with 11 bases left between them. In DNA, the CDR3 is TGTGCCAGCAGCATCGGACAGTTTGAAGCTTTCTTT. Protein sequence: CASSIGQFEAFF.

The CDR3 sequence: CASSLAPGQGLSSYEQYF. Here the CDR3 DNA reads TGTGCCAGCAGCTTAGCCCCGGGACAGGGCCTGAGCTCCTACGAGCAGTACTTC. The V call is TRBV7-6, the J call TRBJ2-5; 9 bases agree with TRBD1. The DNA end is more similar to TRBJ2-7, so the J call may be wrong. Germline-derived CDR1 and CDR2 are SGHVS and FNYEAQ. The CDR3 totals 18 residues.

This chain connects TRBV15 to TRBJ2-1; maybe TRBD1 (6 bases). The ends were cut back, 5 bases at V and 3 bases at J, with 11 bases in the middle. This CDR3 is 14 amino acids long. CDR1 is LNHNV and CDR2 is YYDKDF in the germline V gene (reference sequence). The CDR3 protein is CATSGWDNYNEQFF. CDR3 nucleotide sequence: TGTGCCACCAGCGGATGGGACAACTACAATGAGCAGTTCTTC.

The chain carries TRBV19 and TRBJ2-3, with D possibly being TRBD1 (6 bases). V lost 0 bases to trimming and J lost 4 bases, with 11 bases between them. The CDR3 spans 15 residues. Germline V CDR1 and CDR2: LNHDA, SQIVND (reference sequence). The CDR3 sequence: CASSIDQGIPDTQYF. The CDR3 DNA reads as TGTGCCAGTAGTATAGATCAGGGGATCCCAGATACGCAGTATTTT.

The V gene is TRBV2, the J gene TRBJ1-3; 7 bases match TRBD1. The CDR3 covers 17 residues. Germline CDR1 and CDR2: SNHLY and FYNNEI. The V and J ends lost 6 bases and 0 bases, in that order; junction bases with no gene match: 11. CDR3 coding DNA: TGTGCCAGCAGCACCGAGGGGGCAGGACGCTCTGGAAACACCATATATTTT. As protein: CASSTEGAGRSGNTIYF. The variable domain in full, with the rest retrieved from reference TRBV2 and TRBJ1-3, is EPEVTQTPSHQVTQMGQEVILRCVPISNHLYFYWYRQILGQKVEFLVSFYNNEISEKSEIFDDQFSVERPDGSNFTLKIRSTKLEDSAMYFCASSTEGAGRSGNTIYFGEGSWLTVV.